This T cell receptor (beta chain) came from a study of CD8 T cells in ankylosing spondylitis. Using its own MiXCR run on the 5' RACE reads, TCRdb lists one record per CDR3 protein. The repertoire has 450,000 to 550,000 distinct CDR3 sequences, approximately 5.3% of them found once; the top ten carry around 3.4%. The CDR3 runs to 16 residues. Ten or more counts support this clonotype. Its specificity is not known. Study-wide results and caveats: Disease-linked clones reportedly showed significant enrichment in matched ankylosing spondylitis synovial fluid. For ankylosing spondylitis blood, a TCR beta motif of under 10 highly homologous variants appeared characteristic.

This TCR was recovered from a male donor with ankylosing spondylitis. The chain carries TRBV21-1 and TRBJ2-5; no check of the table's D call, TRBD1, against the DNA was made. TRBV21-1 is classified as a pseudogene. The sequenced sample consisted of blood, either unsorted or a sorted T cell fraction (not recorded which). The CDR3 DNA is TGTGCCAGCGCCCCGGGACAGGGGGCCTGCCAAGAGACCCAGTACTTC. It translates to CASAPGQGACQETQYF.